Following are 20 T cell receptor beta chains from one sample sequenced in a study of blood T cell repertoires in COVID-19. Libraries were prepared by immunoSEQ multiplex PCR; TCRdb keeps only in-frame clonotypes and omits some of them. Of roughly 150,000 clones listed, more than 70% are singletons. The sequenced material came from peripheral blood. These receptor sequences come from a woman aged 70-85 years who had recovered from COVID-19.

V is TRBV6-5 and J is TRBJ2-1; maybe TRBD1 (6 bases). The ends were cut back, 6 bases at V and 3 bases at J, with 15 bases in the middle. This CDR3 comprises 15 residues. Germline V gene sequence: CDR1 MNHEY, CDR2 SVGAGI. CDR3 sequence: CASSTRGTLYNEQFF. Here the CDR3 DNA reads TGTGCCAGCAGCACTAGGGGGACCCTCTACAATGAGCAGTTCTTC.

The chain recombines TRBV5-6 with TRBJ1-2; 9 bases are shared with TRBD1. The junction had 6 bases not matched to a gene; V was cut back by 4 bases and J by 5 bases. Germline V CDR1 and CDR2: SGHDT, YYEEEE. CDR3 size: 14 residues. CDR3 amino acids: CASSPGDRVYGYTF. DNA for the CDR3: TGTGCCAGCAGCCCGGGGGACAGGGTTTATGGCTACACCTTC. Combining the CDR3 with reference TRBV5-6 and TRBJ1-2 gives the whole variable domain DAGVTQSPTHLIKTRGQQVTLRCSPKSGHDTVSWYQQALGQGPQFIFQYYEEEERQRGNFPDRFSGHQFPNYSSELNVNALLLGDSALYLCASSPGDRVYGYTFGSGTRLTVV.

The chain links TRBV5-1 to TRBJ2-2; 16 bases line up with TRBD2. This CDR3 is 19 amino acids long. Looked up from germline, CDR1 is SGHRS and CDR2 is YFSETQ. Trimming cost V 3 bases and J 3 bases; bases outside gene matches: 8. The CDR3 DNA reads TGCGCCAGCAGCTCCGGGACTAGCGGGAGGGCCATTGACACCGGGGAGCTGTTTTTT. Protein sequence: CASSSGTSGRAIDTGELFF.

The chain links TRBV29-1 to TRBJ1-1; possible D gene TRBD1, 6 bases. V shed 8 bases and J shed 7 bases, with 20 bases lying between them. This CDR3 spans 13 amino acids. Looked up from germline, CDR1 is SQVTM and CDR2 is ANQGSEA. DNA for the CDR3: TGCAGCCCAGGGACACTGGAGCCCCGTGAAGCTTTCTTT. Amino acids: CSPGTLEPREAFF. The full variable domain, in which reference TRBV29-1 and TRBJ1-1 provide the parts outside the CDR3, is SAVISQKPSRDICQRGTSLTIQCQVDSQVTMMFWYRQQPGQSLTLIATANQGSEATYESGFVIDKFPISRPNLTFSTLTVSNMSPEDSSIYLCSPGTLEPREAFFGQGTRLTVV.

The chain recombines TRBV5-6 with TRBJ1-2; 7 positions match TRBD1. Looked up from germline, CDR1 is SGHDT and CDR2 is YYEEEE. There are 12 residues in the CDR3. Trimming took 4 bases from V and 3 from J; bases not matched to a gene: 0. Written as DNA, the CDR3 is TGTGCCAGCAGCCAGGGGGACTATGGCTACACCTTC. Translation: CASSQGDYGYTF.

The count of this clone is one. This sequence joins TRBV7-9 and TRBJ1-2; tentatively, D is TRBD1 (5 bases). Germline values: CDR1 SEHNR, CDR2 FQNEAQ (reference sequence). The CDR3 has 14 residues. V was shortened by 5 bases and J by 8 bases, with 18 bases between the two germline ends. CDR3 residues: CASSPPGERWGYTF. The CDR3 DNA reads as TGTGCCAGCAGCCCCCCGGGGGAGAGATGGGGCTACACCTTC.

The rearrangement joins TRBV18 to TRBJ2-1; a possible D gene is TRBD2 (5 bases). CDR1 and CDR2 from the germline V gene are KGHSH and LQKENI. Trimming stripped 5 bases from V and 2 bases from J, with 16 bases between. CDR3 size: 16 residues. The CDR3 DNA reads TGTGCCAGCTCATCCGGGTCAGCCGGGGCCTACAATGAGCAGTTCTTC. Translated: CASSSGSAGAYNEQFF. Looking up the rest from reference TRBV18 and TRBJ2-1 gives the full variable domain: NAGVMQNPRHLVRRRGQEARLRCSPMKGHSHVYWYRQLPEEGLKFMVYLQKENIIDESGMPKERFSAEFPKEGPSILRIQQVVRGDSAAYFCASSSGSAGAYNEQFFGPGTRLTVL.

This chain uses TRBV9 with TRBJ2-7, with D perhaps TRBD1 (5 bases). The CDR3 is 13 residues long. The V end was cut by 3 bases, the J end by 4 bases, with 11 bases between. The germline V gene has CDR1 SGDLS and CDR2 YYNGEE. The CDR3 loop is CASSGTPSYEQYF. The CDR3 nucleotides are TGTGCCAGCAGCGGGACACCCTCGTACGAGCAGTACTTC. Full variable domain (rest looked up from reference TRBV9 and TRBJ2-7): DSGVTQTPKHLITATGQRVTLRCSPRSGDLSVYWYQQSLDQGLQFLIQYYNGEERAKGNILERFSAQQFPDLHSELNLSSLELGDSALYFCASSGTPSYEQYFGPGTRLTVT.

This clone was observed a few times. The CDR3 DNA reads TGTGCCAGCAGCCGACAGGGTTTTAGCTCCTACGAGCAGTACTTC. Translation gives CASSRQGFSSYEQYF. The rearrangement uses TRBV5-4 and TRBJ2-7; the match to TRBD1 covers 7 bases. This CDR3 comprises 15 residues. The germline CDR1 and CDR2 sequences are SGHNT and YYREEE (reference sequence). Trimming removed 4 bases from V and 0 bases from J; junction bases left unmatched: 7.

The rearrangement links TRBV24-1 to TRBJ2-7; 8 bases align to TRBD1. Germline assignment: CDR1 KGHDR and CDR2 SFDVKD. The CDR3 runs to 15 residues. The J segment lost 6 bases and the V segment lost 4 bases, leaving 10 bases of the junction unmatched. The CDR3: CATSDPTGAAGEQYF. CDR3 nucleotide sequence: TGTGCCACCAGTGACCCGACAGGGGCAGCGGGCGAGCAGTACTTC.

The CDR3 region has the DNA TGTGCCAGCTCACCCGCCGGCCGGGGGGTCACAGATACGCAGTATTTT. Amino acid sequence: CASSPAGRGVTDTQYF. V and J are TRBV18 and TRBJ2-3, with 7 bases that match TRBD2. Per the germline V gene, CDR1 is KGHSH and CDR2 is LQKENI. J gave up 2 bases and V 3 bases, and 8 bases lay outside the gene matches. The CDR3 totals 16 residues.

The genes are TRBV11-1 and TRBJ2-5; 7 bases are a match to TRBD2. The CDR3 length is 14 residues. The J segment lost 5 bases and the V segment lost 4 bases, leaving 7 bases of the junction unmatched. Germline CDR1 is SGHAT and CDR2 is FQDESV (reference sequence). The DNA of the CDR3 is TGTGCCAGCAGCTCAGGACGGGGGGAGGAGACCCAGTACTTC. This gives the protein CASSSGRGEETQYF.

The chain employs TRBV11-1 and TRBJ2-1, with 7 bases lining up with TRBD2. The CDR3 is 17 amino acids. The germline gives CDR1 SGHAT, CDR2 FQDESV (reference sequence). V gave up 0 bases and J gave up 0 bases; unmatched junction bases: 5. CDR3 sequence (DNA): TGTGCCAGCAGCTTAGCGGGAGGGGATACCTCCTACAATGAGCAGTTCTTC. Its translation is CASSLAGGDTSYNEQFF.

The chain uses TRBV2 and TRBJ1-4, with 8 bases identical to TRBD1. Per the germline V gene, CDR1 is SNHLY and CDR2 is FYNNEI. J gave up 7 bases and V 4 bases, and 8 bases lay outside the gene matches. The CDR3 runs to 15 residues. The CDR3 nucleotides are TGTGCCAGCAGTGCCCGACAGGGGTTTCGTGAAAAACTGTTTTTT. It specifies CASSARQGFREKLFF.

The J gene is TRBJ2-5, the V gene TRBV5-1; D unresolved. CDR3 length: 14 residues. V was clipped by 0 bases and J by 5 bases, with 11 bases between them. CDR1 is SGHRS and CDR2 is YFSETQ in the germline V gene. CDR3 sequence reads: CASSLGTPGETQYF. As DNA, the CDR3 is TGCGCCAGCAGCTTGGGAACACCGGGTGAGACCCAGTACTTC.

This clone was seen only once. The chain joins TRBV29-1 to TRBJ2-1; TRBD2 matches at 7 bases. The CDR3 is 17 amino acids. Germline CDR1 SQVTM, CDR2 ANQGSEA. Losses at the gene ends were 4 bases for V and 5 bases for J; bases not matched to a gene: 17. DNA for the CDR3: TGCAGCGTTGGCCCCATTTTTGGGGAGGGTACGGACAATGAGCAGTTCTTC. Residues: CSVGPIFGEGTDNEQFF.

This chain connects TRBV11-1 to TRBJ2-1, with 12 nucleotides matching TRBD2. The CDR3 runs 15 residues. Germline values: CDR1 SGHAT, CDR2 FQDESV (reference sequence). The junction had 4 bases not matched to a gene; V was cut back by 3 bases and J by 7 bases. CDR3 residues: CASSLMTSGGNEQFF. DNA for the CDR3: TGTGCCAGCAGCTTGATGACTAGCGGGGGTAATGAGCAGTTCTTC.

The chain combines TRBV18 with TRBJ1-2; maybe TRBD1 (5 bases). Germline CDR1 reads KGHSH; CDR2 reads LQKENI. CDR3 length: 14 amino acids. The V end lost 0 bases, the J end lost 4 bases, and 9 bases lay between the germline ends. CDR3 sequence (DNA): TGTGCCAGCTCACCACCGTCGGGGGGCTATGGCTACACCTTC. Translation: CASSPPSGGYGYTF.

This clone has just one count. CDR3 sequence: CASGSTSGSTDTQYF. CDR3 nucleotides: TGCGCCAGCGGTTCGACTAGCGGAAGCACAGATACGCAGTATTTT. V usage is TRBV4-3 and J usage is TRBJ2-3; 9 bases map to TRBD2. The CDR3 contains 15 residues. Trimming cost V 8 bases and J 0 bases; bases outside gene matches: 6. The germline gives CDR1 LGHNA, CDR2 YSLEER.

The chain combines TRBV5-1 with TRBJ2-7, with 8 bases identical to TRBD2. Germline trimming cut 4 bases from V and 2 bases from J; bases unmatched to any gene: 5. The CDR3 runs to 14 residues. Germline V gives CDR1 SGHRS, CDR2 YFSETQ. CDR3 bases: TGCGCCAGCAGCCGAACTAGCGGAACCTACGAGCAGTACTTC. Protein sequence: CASSRTSGTYEQYF.